This T cell receptor beta chain appears in the sequencing data of a study of T cell repertoires in cytomegalovirus infection (dated by TCRdb to the late 2010s). Describing the broader study: The peptide stimulations were aimed at well-studied HLA-B-restricted epitopes as well as recently identified HLA-C-restricted CMV epitopes, whose presentation resists viral immunomodulation. Because public TCR beta signatures pointed to carriage of CMV infection together with the matching HLA type, the HLA type of each donor mattered for the analysis. Study-level results and caveats: In both this cohort and an independent roughly 400-donor cohort, the cumulative frequency of public TCR beta family members distinguished carriers of CMV infection plus the relevant HLA type. In the ex vivo response, HLA-C-restricted CMV-specific TCR beta clonotypes were dominant, and in two of eight donors the single most frequent clonotype came from this HLA-C-restricted group.

Between the V and J ends, shortened by 5 bases and 8 bases respectively, the junction contains 9 bases. Counted from cysteine to phenylalanine, this CDR3 has 11 amino acids. The DNA shown is the 33-base CDR3, in frame from base 1. The germline V gene (reference sequence) specifies LNHDA as CDR1 and SQIVND as CDR2. The treatment or condition label for this specimen denotes: in vitro stimulation with specific CMV peptide epitopes to enrich CMV-specific T cells. This clonotype was found a few times. Its antigen is currently not known. Per-nucleotide qualities are absent, and no much larger clonotype sits a single base away. The instrument given in TCRdb is Illumina HiSeq 1500. In-frame beta chains were kept once TCRdb had trimmed the public reads at Q25 with fastp and called clones with MiXCR. Rows matching on CDR3 protein sequence are summarized as one entry with the most common DNA and genes. This sample holds about 920,000 distinct CDR3 sequences; roughly 31% were observed only once. The ten most abundant clones make up over 12% of the sample.

This TCR was sampled from a human donor in good health (CMV status not recorded). Some clones in this sample may be carry-over from other donors' samples. Specimen: cultured CD8+ T cells from PBMCs, collected from culture after CMV antigen stimulation. The chain is encoded by TRBV19 joined to TRBJ1-2; the D gene assignment is ambiguous. In nucleotides, the sequence is TGTGCCAGTAGTGGGGTTTTGGGCTACACCTTC. The translation is CASSGVLGYTF.